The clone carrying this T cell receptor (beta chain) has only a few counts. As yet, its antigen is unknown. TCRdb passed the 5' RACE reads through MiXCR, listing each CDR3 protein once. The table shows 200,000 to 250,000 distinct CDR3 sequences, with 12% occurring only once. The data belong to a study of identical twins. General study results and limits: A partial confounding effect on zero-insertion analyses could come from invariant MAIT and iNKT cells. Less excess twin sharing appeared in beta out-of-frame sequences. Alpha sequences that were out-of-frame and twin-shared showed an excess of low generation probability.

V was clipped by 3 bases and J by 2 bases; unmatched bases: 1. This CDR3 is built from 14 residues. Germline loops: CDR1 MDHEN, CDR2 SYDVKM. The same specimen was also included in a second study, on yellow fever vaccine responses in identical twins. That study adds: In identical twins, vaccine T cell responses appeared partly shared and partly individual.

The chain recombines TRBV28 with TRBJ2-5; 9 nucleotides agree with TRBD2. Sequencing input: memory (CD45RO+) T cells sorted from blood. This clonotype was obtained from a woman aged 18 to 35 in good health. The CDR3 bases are TGTGCCAGCAGTTTCCTAGCGGGGCAAGAGACCCAGTACTTC. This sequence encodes CASSFLAGQETQYF. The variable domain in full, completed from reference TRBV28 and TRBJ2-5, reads DVKVTQSSRYLVKRTGEKVFLECVQDMDHENMFWYRQDPGLGLRLIYFSYDVKMKEKGDIPEGYSVSREKKERFSLILESASTNQTSMYLCASSFLAGQETQYFGPGTRLLVL.